This T cell receptor beta chain was sequenced during a study of human T cells and chemical hapten exposure (dated by TCRdb to the early 2020s). Some background on the complete study: For sensitization, 2% DPC in acetone was applied to an approximately 2 cm by approximately 2 cm area of upper inner arm skin. Throughout the approximately 24-week study period, patients were also given weekly therapeutic DPC doses on the scalp. Patch testing on the upper back used Finn chambers containing 0.01% DPC, with scoring done after 6 days according to International Contact Dermatitis Research Group standards. Alopecia areata with under or over 50% scalp involvement, alopecia totalis and alopecia universalis were represented in the patient cohort, which was mostly female. Libraries were combined into a pool for sequencing, and differences in TCR yield between samples came mainly from small differences in library volumes within the pool. Peripheral blood TCR repertoire changes were tracked in vivo in alopecia patients during primary and secondary sensitization to the hapten diphenylcyclopropenone (DPC). Patient blood was sampled pre-sensitization (week 0) and at 2, 6 and about 24 weeks after DPC sensitization. About 27 alopecia patients gave blood for TCR sequencing at one to four time points (pre-sensitization, 2, 6 and 24 weeks). What the authors observed across the whole study: The number of TCRs above 1 in 1000 frequency did not change with DPC sensitization; there was no evidence of global repertoire structure alterations. After repeated subsampling, changes were observed in the strength of the expansion versus patch-test correlation and in the threshold at which the correlation became significant. Significantly more large CDR3 similarity clusters were formed by expanded TCRs than by pre-sensitization or healthy control sets, consistent with antigen-driven responses. All patients had alopecia, a presumed autoimmune disease, so their immune response might differ from that of healthy individuals. The number of PT1 expanded TCRs positively correlated with patch test score, significant at thresholds 8, 16 and 32 but not 4.

As concerns this clonotype: Its antigen is currently not known. There are no base qualities to consult, and no much larger clone falls within one base.

V is pared back by 6 bases and J by 5 bases, with 14 bases lying between the germline termini. CDR1 and CDR2, per the germline V gene, are MNHEY and SVGEGT. The CDR3 holds 14 amino acids from the cysteine to the phenylalanine. Only the CDR3 DNA is retained, 42 bases long and in frame from the first base. The library was produced with RACE. The instrument given in TCRdb is NextSeq 500. During library preparation, unique molecular identifiers were attached to individual cDNA molecules so that TCRs could be counted in a quantitative, reproducible way. Each blood RNA sample was used to sequence both TCR alpha and TCR beta chains. In the source study's methods: A median of roughly 99,000 TCRs per sample was observed, with a range of roughly 23,224 to 700,000. V, J and CDR3 annotation of the TCR reads was performed with the Decombinator software suite. For the PS versus PT1 abundance plots, all samples were subsampled to the same number of TCRs (28,000). TCRs were defined as expanded if absent before sensitization and observed at least eight times at the 2-week time point. Using fastp trimming at Q25 and MiXCR clonotype assembly, TCRdb reanalyzed the public sequencing data and kept in-frame beta chains. Rows are unified per CDR3 protein, each entry keeping the most common DNA and genes. The V and J calls follow TCRdb's processing rather than the paper's. For this sample there are around 110,000 distinct CDR3 sequences; about an eighth appear just once. Clones ranked in the top ten supply roughly 1.3% of the sample.

This specimen's time point label, interpreted: patch test 1, 2 weeks after DPC sensitization. Interpreted using the paper, the treatment or condition label stands for: therapeutic diphenylcyclopropenone sensitization with weekly scalp DPC. Blood at each patch-test visit was drawn before the patch test was applied. Patients were eligible if aged 18 to 70, diagnosed with alopecia and judged suitable for DPC therapy, and pregnant patients were excluded. Total RNA was extracted from unfractionated whole blood that had been collected in Tempus Blood RNA tubes. The sequenced sample was whole blood, obtained in connection with sensitization to the hapten diphenylcyclopropenone (DPC). The receptor's source is a woman aged 45-65 years with alopecia areata. Some clones in this sample may be carry-over from other donors' samples. The chain is assembled from TRBV6-2 or TRBV6-3 and TRBJ2-1; the D gene could be TRBD1 or TRBD2, each one agreeing over 5 bases. In nucleotide form, the sequence is TGTGCCAGCAGAAAGACCGGGACCCACAATGAGCAGTTCTTC. Translated, it gives CASRKTGTHNEQFF.